The clone carrying this T cell receptor beta chain was observed once. The CDR3 has 14 amino acids. Germline V gene sequence: CDR1 SGHRS, CDR2 YFSETQ. V trimming: 2 bases; J trimming: 13 bases; junction bases outside the gene matches: 9. TCRdb's copy holds only in-frame clones and misses some; the assay was immunoSEQ multiplex PCR. The table includes 150,000 to 200,000 clones, 70% to 85% detected once. The sample is drawn from a study of blood T cell repertoires in COVID-19. The chain combines TRBV5-1 with TRBJ2-1, with 10 bases fitting TRBD2. Sequenced sample: PBMCs or T cells enriched from blood (not recorded which). The receptor comes from a woman aged 50 to 60 who had recovered from COVID-19. CDR3 protein: CASSFEGTSEEQFF. In DNA, the CDR3 is TGCGCCAGCAGCTTTGAGGGGACTAGCGAGGAACAGTTCTTC.